Each of the 32 T cell receptor beta chains below was sequenced from the same sample in a study of cytomegalovirus exposure and HLA in healthy donors (dated by TCRdb to the late 2010s). Libraries were prepared through the immunoSEQ multiplex PCR assay. For the multiplex PCR, a mixture combining 60 forward primers for TCR Vbeta segments and 13 reverse primers for TCR Jbeta segments was used. This is the immuneACCESS table as TCRdb keeps it, with only in-frame sequences that have V and J called. A part of the clones is gone; compared with another copy, unresolved V genes explain less than half, and the rest is unexplained. Across this sample there are about 190,000 clones, with about 85% seen only once. 3% to 4% of the sample is held by the ten biggest clonotypes. The sample consisted of PBMCs. Source of these receptors: a man between 50 and 59 years old in good health and CMV-seronegative.

This clone was seen more than once but under ten times. The J gene is TRBJ1-6, the V gene TRBV25-1; D unclear. Trimming cost V 5 bases and J 5 bases, with 7 bases left between them. This CDR3 region has 13 residues. Germline-derived CDR1 and CDR2 are MGHDK and SYGVNS. The CDR3 region is CASSRQDNSPLHF. The CDR3 DNA reads as TGTGCCAGCAGTCGGCAGGATAATTCACCCCTCCACTTT.

This clone was detected once. This rearrangement joins TRBV5-1 to TRBJ2-1, with 8 nucleotides matching TRBD2. The CDR3 has 15 residues. Germline V CDR1 and CDR2: SGHRS, YFSETQ. The trim removed 5 bases at V and 6 bases at J, leaving 10 bases unmatched. DNA of the CDR3: TGCGCCAGCAGTTCTCTGGGCGGGGGGCCCAATGAGCAGTTCTTC. Protein: CASSSLGGGPNEQFF.

This clone has just a few counts. The rearrangement links TRBV5-1 to TRBJ2-1, with 8 bases aligning to TRBD2. The CDR3 length is 16 residues. Germline lookup yields CDR1 SGHRS and CDR2 YFSETQ. J was trimmed by 6 bases and V by 0 bases; bases with no gene match: 8. CDR3 DNA sequence: TGCGCCAGCAGCTTGGAGGTGGCGGGGGGTCGCAATGAGCAGTTCTTC. As protein: CASSLEVAGGRNEQFF.

CDR3 sequence: CASHGRGNTEAFF. Here the CDR3 DNA reads TGTGCCAGCCATGGCAGGGGTAACACTGAAGCTTTCTTT. This chain links TRBV2 with TRBJ1-1, with a possible D match to TRBD1 (6 bases). The germline V and J ends were trimmed by 8 bases and 2 bases, with 12 bases remaining between them. CDR3 length: 13 residues. Germline CDR1 reads SNHLY; CDR2 reads FYNNEI.

This chain joins TRBV28 and TRBJ2-7, with a possible D match to TRBD2 (6 bases). V was clipped by 9 bases and J by 2 bases, with 20 bases between them. The length of the CDR3 is 15 residues. Germline-derived CDR1 and CDR2 are MDHEN and SYDVKM. The CDR3 reads CARGGKNPETYEQYF. CDR3 DNA: TGTGCCAGGGGGGGAAAGAACCCCGAAACCTACGAGCAGTACTTC.

This clone turned up a few times. The chain uses TRBV11-3 and TRBJ2-1; 8 bases agree with TRBD2. Germline V CDR1 and CDR2: SGHNT, YENEEA. The CDR3 runs 15 residues. The trim removed 6 bases at V and 5 bases at J, leaving 9 bases unmatched. The CDR3 DNA sequence: TGTGCCAGCAGGAAAGGCGGGGGGCGTGACAATGAGCAGTTCTTC. Amino acids: CASRKGGGRDNEQFF.

V is TRBV30 and J is TRBJ2-3; 9 bases map to TRBD2. Germline lookup yields CDR1 GTSNPN and CDR2 SVGIG (reference sequence). V was pared by 4 bases and J by 5 bases, with 10 bases of the junction left unmatched. This CDR3 spans 15 amino acids. This CDR3 is CAWTLAGGPLDTQYF. The CDR3 DNA follows: TGTGCCTGGACCCTCGCGGGGGGGCCTCTAGATACGCAGTATTTT.

This chain uses TRBV7-2 with TRBJ1-2; TRBD1 matches at 7 bases. Germline V gene data show CDR1 as SGHTA and CDR2 as FQGNSA. The CDR3 covers 12 residues. With V trimmed by 1 base and J by 8 bases, 1 base remained unmatched. CDR3 protein: CASSLEGGGYTF. CDR3 coding DNA: TGTGCCAGCAGCTTAGAAGGGGGCGGCTACACCTTC.

On this clone: The junction shows a germline mismatch at one end, possibly a read error. The chain uses TRBV7-9 and TRBJ1-1, with D possibly TRBD1 on 6 matching bases. This CDR3 is 16 amino acids long. Germline V gene lookup returns CDR1 SEHNR and CDR2 FQNEAQ (reference sequence). The CDR3, as DNA: TGTTCCAGCAGCTTTGGACAGCTACGTATGAACACTGAAGCTTTCTTT. As protein: CSSSFGQLRMNTEAFF.

The V call is TRBV6-5, the J call TRBJ1-2, with D maybe TRBD1 (5 bases). Trimming stripped 6 bases from V and 1 base from J, with 9 bases between. This CDR3 region has 13 residues. Germline-derived CDR1 and CDR2 are MNHEY and SVGAGI. CDR3 protein: CASRQQDNYGYTF. The CDR3 coding sequence is TGTGCCAGCAGACAACAGGATAACTATGGCTACACCTTC.

The chain uses TRBV19 and TRBJ2-1; 8 nucleotides line up with TRBD1. The junction had 14 bases not matched to a gene; V was cut back by 9 bases and J by 10 bases. CDR3 length: 14 amino acids. Germline CDR1 is LNHDA and CDR2 is SQIVND (reference sequence). CDR3 protein: CASLDRGSTNEQFF. The CDR3 DNA is TGTGCCAGCCTTGACAGGGGATCGACGAACGAGCAGTTCTTC. Drawing the rest from reference TRBV19 and TRBJ2-1, the complete variable domain is DGGITQSPKYLFRKEGQNVTLSCEQNLNHDAMYWYRQDPGQGLRLIYYSQIVNDFQKGDIAEGYSVSREKKESFPLTVTSAQKNPTAFYLCASLDRGSTNEQFFGPGTRLTVL.

The chain couples TRBV7-2 to TRBJ2-4; no firm D call. Germline CDR1 SGHTA, CDR2 FQGNSA. Trimming stripped 1 base from V and 3 bases from J, with 7 bases between. CDR3 size: 14 residues. CDR3 protein: CASSLERVKNIQYF. CDR3 coding DNA: TGTGCCAGCAGCTTAGAACGGGTCAAAAACATTCAGTACTTC. The variable domain in full, completed from reference TRBV7-2 and TRBJ2-4, reads GAGVSQSPSNKVTEKGKDVELRCDPISGHTALYWYRQSLGQGLEFLIYFQGNSAPDKSGLPSDRFSAERTGGSVSTLTIQRTQQEDSAVYLCASSLERVKNIQYFGAGTRLSVL.

This rearrangement joins TRBV4-3 to TRBJ2-3, with D uncertain. CDR1 and CDR2 (germline): LGHNA, YSLEER. This CDR3 is built from 12 residues. The V end was cut by 1 base, the J end by 4 bases, with 3 bases between. The CDR3 reads CASSQAPDTQYF. CDR3 in DNA: TGCGCCAGCAGCCAAGCTCCAGATACGCAGTATTTT.

This sequence joins TRBV10-3 and TRBJ1-3; D possibly corresponds to TRBD1 (5 bases). Germline lookup yields CDR1 ENHRY and CDR2 SYGVKD. V was pared by 0 bases and J by 4 bases, with 10 bases between. The CDR3 length is 15 residues. CDR3 amino acids: CAISESRQGGNTIYF. Written as DNA, the CDR3 is TGTGCCATCAGTGAGTCGCGCCAGGGCGGAAACACCATATATTTT.

This chain links TRBV7-9 with TRBJ2-1; D is uncertain. The CDR3 contains 15 residues. Germline assignment: CDR1 SEHNR and CDR2 FQNEAQ (reference sequence). Trimming shortened V by 5 bases and J by 5 bases, and 16 bases separated the two germline ends. In nucleotides, the CDR3 is TGTGCCAGCAGCCCAAGGCTAGAGCCCAACAATGAGCAGTTCTTC. Its translation is CASSPRLEPNNEQFF.

This chain links TRBV5-4 with TRBJ2-1, with 11 nucleotides matching TRBD2. Trimming at V came to 4 bases and at J to 5 bases, leaving 11 bases not matched to a gene. Germline V gene sequence: CDR1 SGHNT, CDR2 YYREEE (reference sequence). This CDR3 has 17 amino acids. CDR3 bases: TGTGCCAGCAGCCCCCTAGCGGGGGGATCCCCTCACAATGAGCAGTTCTTC. This encodes CASSPLAGGSPHNEQFF.

The chain is built from TRBV10-3 and TRBJ2-2; TRBD2 matches at 8 bases. This CDR3 is 15 amino acids long. The germline gives CDR1 ENHRY, CDR2 SYGVKD. Trimming cost V 4 bases and J 7 bases; bases outside gene matches: 8. CDR3 amino acids: CAISGRGGYVGELFF. The DNA for the CDR3 is TGTGCCATCAGTGGCCGGGGGGGCTATGTCGGGGAGCTGTTTTTT.

J is TRBJ2-2 and V is TRBV10-3, with 7 bases matching TRBD1. After removal of 4 bases from V and 0 bases from J, the junction contained 8 bases not matched to a gene. The germline CDR1 and CDR2 sequences are ENHRY and SYGVKD. CDR3 size: 17 residues. CDR3 amino acids: CAISAPSDRANTGELFF. CDR3 sequence (DNA): TGTGCCATCAGTGCCCCCTCAGACAGGGCGAACACCGGGGAGCTGTTTTTT.

The chain is built from TRBV7-6 and TRBJ1-6; perhaps TRBD1 as D (6 bases). In germline, CDR1 is SGHVS, CDR2 FNYEAQ. V was cut by 1 base and J by 9 bases, with 10 bases left in between. The length of the CDR3 is 14 residues. CDR3 loop: CASSLGDKSSPLHF. CDR3 in DNA: TGTGCCAGCAGCTTAGGGGACAAGAGTTCACCCCTCCACTTT.

This sequence joins TRBV18 and TRBJ1-1; D gene unclear. Trimming left V 2 bases short and J 7 bases short, with 11 bases between. CDR1 and CDR2 (germline): KGHSH, LQKENI. The CDR3 sequence is 13 residues long. CDR3 residues: CASSPTGLGEAFF. CDR3 sequence (DNA): TGTGCCAGCTCACCAACGGGATTGGGTGAAGCTTTCTTT.

The J gene is TRBJ2-1, the V gene TRBV18, with 8 bases that match TRBD1. The V and J ends lost 5 bases and 6 bases, in that order; junction bases with no gene match: 9. Germline CDR1 reads KGHSH; CDR2 reads LQKENI. This CDR3 is built from 15 residues. The CDR3 is CASSFGQGDLNEQFF. The CDR3 coding sequence is TGTGCCAGCTCATTTGGACAGGGAGACCTCAATGAGCAGTTCTTC. Using reference TRBV18 and TRBJ2-1 for the parts outside the CDR3, the full variable domain is NAGVMQNPRHLVRRRGQEARLRCSPMKGHSHVYWYRQLPEEGLKFMVYLQKENIIDESGMPKERFSAEFPKEGPSILRIQQVVRGDSAAYFCASSFGQGDLNEQFFGPGTRLTVL.

This chain links TRBV29-1 with TRBJ2-5; 8 bases line up with TRBD2. Germline V gives CDR1 SQVTM, CDR2 ANQGSEA. J was trimmed by 5 bases and V by 6 bases; bases with no gene match: 8. The CDR3 is 13 amino acids. This chain's CDR3 is CSVTRLARETQYF. CDR3 DNA: TGCAGCGTGACCAGACTAGCGCGGGAGACCCAGTACTTC.

This chain links TRBV6-1 with TRBJ2-2; D is ambiguous. V was cut by 3 bases and J by 7 bases, with 9 bases left in between. CDR3 length: 13 amino acids. Germline V gene sequence: CDR1 MNHNS, CDR2 SASEGT. CDR3 amino acids: CASSEQVGGELFF. The CDR3 DNA is TGTGCCAGCAGTGAGCAGGTGGGCGGGGAGCTGTTTTTT.

As concerns this clone: One junction end disagrees with the germline gene, perhaps due to a read error. The chain joins TRBV5-6 to TRBJ2-7; 7 nucleotides match TRBD1. CDR1 SGHDT and CDR2 YYEEEE come from the germline V gene. The CDR3 loop spans 15 amino acids. DNA of the CDR3: TGTGCCAGCAGCTCAGGACCGGGACAGAGCTACGAGCAGCACTTC. Protein: CASSSGPGQSYEQHF.

The chain links TRBV10-3 to TRBJ2-1; 10 nucleotides match TRBD1. CDR3 length equals 15 residues. V gave up 2 bases and J gave up 5 bases; unmatched junction bases: 3. Germline V gene sequence: CDR1 ENHRY, CDR2 SYGVKD. CDR3 DNA: TGTGCCATCAGTGAGCGGGACAGGGGAAACAATGAGCAGTTCTTC. As protein: CAISERDRGNNEQFF.

The genes are TRBV7-2 and TRBJ1-2, with D possibly being TRBD1 (5 bases). V was trimmed by 3 bases and J by 4 bases, leaving 12 bases between them. CDR3 size: 14 residues. CDR1 is SGHTA, CDR2 FQGNSA, per germline. The CDR3 here is CASSFISGPYGYTF. DNA for the CDR3: TGTGCCAGCAGCTTTATATCAGGGCCCTATGGCTACACCTTC. The variable domain in full, completed from reference TRBV7-2 and TRBJ1-2, reads GAGVSQSPSNKVTEKGKDVELRCDPISGHTALYWYRQSLGQGLEFLIYFQGNSAPDKSGLPSDRFSAERTGGSVSTLTIQRTQQEDSAVYLCASSFISGPYGYTFGSGTRLTVV.

The V and J genes are TRBV7-9 and TRBJ1-2, with a possible D match to TRBD1 (5 bases). Germline V gene sequence: CDR1 SEHNR, CDR2 FQNEAQ (reference sequence). The CDR3 contains 13 residues. The germline V and J ends were trimmed by 2 bases and 6 bases, with 10 bases remaining between them. The CDR3 nucleotides are TGTGCCAGCAGCTTACGGGGGACGGATGGCTACACCTTC. Its protein is CASSLRGTDGYTF.

This clone has just one count. This chain joins TRBV19 and TRBJ2-7, with D possibly being TRBD2 (6 bases). Germline lookup yields CDR1 LNHDA and CDR2 SQIVND (reference sequence). V shed 5 bases and J shed 5 bases, with 13 bases lying between them. This CDR3 has 13 residues. The CDR3 nucleotides read TGTGCCAGTAGTCCCCTCGGGGGAAACGAGCAGTACTTC. Translated: CASSPLGGNEQYF.

The chain is built from TRBV9 and TRBJ2-1; 8 positions agree with TRBD2. J lost 4 bases, V lost 0 bases, and 3 bases had no gene match. Germline CDR1 reads SGDLS; CDR2 reads YYNGEE. The CDR3 spans 15 residues. The CDR3 DNA follows: TGTGCCAGCAGCGTAGCAGCGGGGGTGTACAATGAGCAGTTCTTC. Protein: CASSVAAGVYNEQFF.

The chain has TRBV5-1 and TRBJ2-3; 7 nucleotides agree with TRBD2. The CDR3 spans 15 residues. J lost 5 bases, V lost 1 base, and 7 bases had no gene match. Germline V lookup: CDR1 SGHRS, CDR2 YFSETQ. The CDR3 region is CASSLRGGVVDTQYF. DNA for the CDR3: TGCGCCAGCAGCTTGAGGGGAGGGGTCGTAGATACGCAGTATTTT.

This chain links TRBV2 with TRBJ1-5, with 7 bases identical to TRBD1. The CDR3 sequence is 15 residues long. J lost 11 bases, V lost 0 bases, and 10 bases had no gene match. CDR1 is SNHLY, CDR2 FYNNEI, per germline. The CDR3 sequence: CASSEALDTTGAQHF. The CDR3 nucleotides are TGTGCCAGCAGTGAAGCGCTGGACACCACAGGGGCCCAGCATTTT.

The rearrangement links TRBV4-1 to TRBJ2-2, with a possible D match to TRBD1 (6 bases). V lost 0 bases and J 2 bases, leaving 16 bases between the germline ends. This CDR3 spans 18 amino acids. CDR1 is MGHRA, CDR2 YSYEKL, per germline. The DNA for the CDR3 is TGCGCCAGCAGCCAAGAGGGGACAACCTTTACTAACACCGGGGAGCTGTTTTTT. Its translation is CASSQEGTTFTNTGELFF.